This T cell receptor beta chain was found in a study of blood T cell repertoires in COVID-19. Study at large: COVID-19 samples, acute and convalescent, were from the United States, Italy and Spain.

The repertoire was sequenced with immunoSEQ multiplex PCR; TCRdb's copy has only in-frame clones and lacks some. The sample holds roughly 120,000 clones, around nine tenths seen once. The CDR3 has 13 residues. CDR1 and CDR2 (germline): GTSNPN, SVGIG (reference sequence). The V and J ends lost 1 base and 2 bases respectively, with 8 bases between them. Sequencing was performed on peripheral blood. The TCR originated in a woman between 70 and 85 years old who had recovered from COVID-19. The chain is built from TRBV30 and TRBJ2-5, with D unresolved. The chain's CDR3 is CAWSARRQETQYF. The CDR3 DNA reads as TGTGCCTGGAGTGCTCGCAGGCAAGAGACCCAGTACTTC.